The present T cell receptor (beta chain) was sequenced within a study of beta chain features in type 1 diabetes. The authors reverse transcribed all of the isolated RNA, so sequencing captured expressed TCRB transcripts. Mean read depth for naive, central memory and regulatory T cell samples was some 3.8 million reads. Data came from immunoSEQ multiplex PCR; TCRdb stores just in-frame clones and leaves some out. The data contain fewer than 200,000 clones, about a tenth of them singletons. Study-wide findings and caveats: PCR might favor shorter templates, but any such skew would affect patients and controls equally. Type 1 diabetes patients had moderately but significantly shorter TCRB CDR3s in all four CD4+ subsets.

Details on this clone: Its cognate antigen is unknown.

The CDR3 totals 14 residues. V gave up 6 bases and J gave up 4 bases, with 12 bases separating them. Looked up from germline, CDR1 is SGHTA and CDR2 is FQGTGA. The gene calls are TRBV7-3 and TRBJ2-2; the D gene is possibly TRBD1 (6 bases). The sequence derives from a man under 40 with type 1 diabetes. Sequences were obtained from central memory CD4+ T cells from blood. DNA for the CDR3: TGTGCCAGCAGAACAGGGTCGGGCACCGGGGAGCTGTTTTTT. It yields the protein CASRTGSGTGELFF.